This passage covers 20 T cell receptor beta chains from one sample sequenced in a study of neurological immune-mediated disorders. TCRdb ran MiXCR on the 5' RACE reads and lists one entry per CDR3 protein. Found here are approximately 32,000 distinct CDR3 sequences, approximately 15% of them singletons; the top ten hold 27%. Input material: PBMCs. The receptors here all came from a man aged 65-85 years in good health.

In its sample, this clonotype was seen many times. The rearrangement uses TRBV6-2 or TRBV6-3 and TRBJ2-1, with 7 nucleotides matching TRBD2. J gave up 5 bases and V 6 bases, and 7 bases lay outside the gene matches. CDR1 and CDR2 (germline): MNHEY, SVGEGT. This CDR3 region has 14 residues. This chain's CDR3 is CASRLLATHNEQFF. The DNA of the CDR3 is TGTGCCAGCAGATTACTAGCGACGCACAATGAGCAGTTCTTC.

This clonotype is deemed medium-sized. The chain employs TRBV15 and TRBJ2-7; maybe TRBD2 (6 bases). Trimming removed 0 bases from V and 0 bases from J, with 9 bases in between. This CDR3 is 15 amino acids long. Germline V gives CDR1 LNHNV, CDR2 YYDKDF (reference sequence). The CDR3 DNA follows: TGTGCCACCAGCAGAGATGGCGGGGCCTCCTACGAGCAGTACTTC. Amino acids: CATSRDGGASYEQYF.

This clonotype was detected many times. This rearrangement joins TRBV9 to TRBJ2-7, with 7 positions matching TRBD1. Germline values: CDR1 SGDLS, CDR2 YYNGEE. The ends lost 0 bases at V and 6 bases at J; junction bases unmatched: 15. The CDR3 consists of 17 residues. CDR3 nucleotides: TGTGCCAGCAGCGTAGGGCTTTCTCCGACAGGGAAAATCGAGCAGTACTTC. This translates into CASSVGLSPTGKIEQYF.

This chain joins TRBV5-1 and TRBJ2-7; D not resolved. Between the trimmed V and J ends, which lost 0 bases and 2 bases, there was a span of 18 bases. The CDR3 extends over 17 amino acids. Germline V gene sequence: CDR1 SGHRS, CDR2 YFSETQ. In DNA, the CDR3 is TGCGCCAGCAGCTTGGTACCCCCATCCTCTGGGGCCTACGAGCAGTACTTC. It translates to CASSLVPPSSGAYEQYF.

At least ten counts were recorded for this clonotype. The rearrangement links TRBV5-1 to TRBJ2-2; perhaps TRBD1 as D (6 bases). Trimming removed 0 bases from V and 4 bases from J, with 16 bases in between. The CDR3 has 17 amino acids. The germline CDR1 and CDR2 sequences are SGHRS and YFSETQ. Here the CDR3 DNA reads TGCGCCAGCAGCTTGGCCCTGAGAACAGGGCCCACCGGGGAGCTGTTTTTT. As protein: CASSLALRTGPTGELFF.

This clonotype appeared once. A read error may be the cause here, since a much bigger clone is one base away. V gene TRBV7-8 combines with J gene TRBJ2-7, with D possibly matching TRBD1 (5 bases). This CDR3 is 14 amino acids long. The germline CDR1 and CDR2 sequences are SGHVS and FQNEAQ. The chain's CDR3 is CTSSLGQGSREQYF. As DNA, the CDR3 is TGTACCAGCAGCTTAGGTCAGGGTTCCCGCGAGCAGTACTTC.

This clonotype has at least ten counts. The chain is built from TRBV5-1 and TRBJ2-5; TRBD2 agrees at 9 bases. Germline assignment: CDR1 SGHRS and CDR2 YFSETQ. Germline trimming cut 5 bases from V and 2 bases from J; bases unmatched to any gene: 7. This CDR3 spans 15 amino acids. CDR3 in DNA: TGCGCCAGCAGGGTCAGCGGGGGGTATCAAGAGACCCAGTACTTC. Encoded protein: CASRVSGGYQETQYF. The full variable domain, in which reference TRBV5-1 and TRBJ2-5 provide the parts outside the CDR3, is KAGVTQTPRYLIKTRGQQVTLSCSPISGHRSVSWYQQTPGQGLQFLFEYFSETQRNKGNFPGRFSGRQFSNSRSEMNVSTLELGDSALYLCASRVSGGYQETQYFGPGTRLLVL.

This clonotype occurred many times. The chain employs TRBV20-1 and TRBJ1-1, with D possibly being TRBD1 (5 bases). Germline CDR1 and CDR2: DFQATT and SNEGSKA (reference sequence). Trimming pared 3 bases from V and 8 bases from J, leaving 25 bases between. This CDR3 spans 16 amino acids. The CDR3 bases are TGCAGTGCTAGGGTGGGGTTCGGGGCGTTAAGGGAAGAAGCTTTCTTT. As protein: CSARVGFGALREEAFF.

This clonotype was seen at least ten times. The genes are TRBV20-1 and TRBJ1-1, with a possible D match to TRBD1 (5 bases). CDR1 and CDR2 from the germline V gene are DFQATT and SNEGSKA (reference sequence). The CDR3 spans 12 residues. V was trimmed by 5 bases and J by 5 bases, leaving 12 bases between them. The CDR3 sequence is CSAGVGGTEAFF. Written as DNA, the CDR3 is TGCAGTGCTGGGGTGGGGGGTACTGAAGCTTTCTTT.

By share of the sample, this clonotype is medium-sized. The V call is TRBV27, the J call TRBJ1-5, with D unclear. CDR1 is MNHEY and CDR2 is SMNVEV in the germline V gene (reference sequence). Trimming removed 4 bases from V and 7 bases from J, with 14 bases in between. This CDR3 has 14 amino acids. The CDR3 here is CASSSDMGIQPQHF. In nucleotides, the CDR3 is TGTGCCAGCAGTTCCGACATGGGAATACAGCCCCAGCATTTT.

A note on this clonotype: The DNA is omitted, as the CDR3 cannot be located on it reliably, and the CDR3 follows TCRdb's listing. The rearrangement links TRBV5-1 to TRBJ2-3; TRBD2, as called in the table, went unchecked against the DNA. Germline V lookup: CDR1 SGHRS, CDR2 YFSETQ. The CDR3 spans 20 residues, counting both ends. The CDR3 sequence: CASSFYICSASGGDWDTQYF.

This clonotype was seen repeatedly, ten times or more. The chain uses TRBV20-1 and TRBJ2-5; TRBD2 is a possible D gene (5 bases). The CDR3 sequence is 15 residues long. The germline gives CDR1 DFQATT, CDR2 SNEGSKA (reference sequence). V gave up 3 bases and J gave up 0 bases, with 14 bases separating them. The CDR3 reads CSASQADWYQETQYF. CDR3 bases: TGCAGTGCTAGCCAAGCGGACTGGTACCAAGAGACCCAGTACTTC.

This clonotype came up many times. This sequence joins TRBV9 and TRBJ2-7; D could derive from TRBD1 or TRBD2 (6 bases each). The CDR3 is 16 amino acids. Trimming removed 0 bases at V and 2 bases at J, with 15 bases between. Germline loops: CDR1 SGDLS, CDR2 YYNGEE. This CDR3 reads CASSVGAGGRAYEQYF. The CDR3 bases are TGTGCCAGCAGCGTAGGGGCCGGGGGCCGGGCCTACGAGCAGTACTTC.

This clonotype was picked up many times. The chain carries TRBV15 and TRBJ2-3, with 9 bases matching TRBD2. J lost 1 base, V lost 9 bases, and 17 bases had no gene match. The V gene's germline CDR1 is LNHNV and CDR2 YYDKDF (reference sequence). This CDR3 region has 18 residues. In nucleotides, the CDR3 is TGTGCCACTTCCCCCAGCCCCCTAGCGGGGCGACGCACAGATACGCAGTATTTT. Residues: CATSPSPLAGRRTDTQYF.

This clonotype has ten or more counts. The chain combines TRBV29-1 with TRBJ2-3; TRBD1 matches 7 bases. This CDR3 region has 14 residues. CDR1 and CDR2 (germline): SQVTM, ANQGSEA. After removal of 5 bases from V and 0 bases from J, the junction contained 5 bases not matched to a gene. Here the CDR3 DNA reads TGCAGCGTTCAGGACAGGACGAGCACAGATACGCAGTATTTT. This translates into CSVQDRTSTDTQYF.

This clonotype was detected ten times or more. The gene calls are TRBV4-3 and TRBJ2-3; 7 positions agree with TRBD1. V lost 0 bases and J lost 2; bases outside the gene matches: 11. Looked up from germline, CDR1 is LGHNA and CDR2 is YSLEER. The CDR3 extends over 18 amino acids. DNA for the CDR3: TGCGCCAGCAGCCAAGATGATATTTGGGACAGACACACAGATACGCAGTATTTT. This translates into CASSQDDIWDRHTDTQYF.

This clonotype was recorded at least ten times. The chain has TRBV7-2 and TRBJ2-1; 13 nucleotides line up with TRBD2. This CDR3 is 16 amino acids long. Germline assignment: CDR1 SGHTA and CDR2 FQGNSA. The V gene end was trimmed by 5 bases and the J gene end by 3 bases; junction bases not matched to a gene: 4. Written as DNA, the CDR3 is TGTGCCAGCAGCCGGACTAGCGGGGGCCTCTACAATGAGCAGTTCTTC. This sequence encodes CASSRTSGGLYNEQFF.

This chain links TRBV29-1 with TRBJ1-1, with 7 bases matching TRBD1. The trim removed 7 bases at V and 3 bases at J, leaving 11 bases unmatched. Germline V CDR1 and CDR2: SQVTM, ANQGSEA. This CDR3 is 14 amino acids long. CDR3 coding DNA: TGCAGCGGGGCCGAGGGGGCGGGGGACACTGAAGCTTTCTTT. It is translated as CSGAEGAGDTEAFF. The full variable domain, rest sourced from reference TRBV29-1 and TRBJ1-1, is SAVISQKPSRDICQRGTSLTIQCQVDSQVTMMFWYRQQPGQSLTLIATANQGSEATYESGFVIDKFPISRPNLTFSTLTVSNMSPEDSSIYLCSGAEGAGDTEAFFGQGTRLTVV.

This clonotype was seen at least ten times. The chain joins TRBV7-2 to TRBJ2-1; D could derive from TRBD1 or TRBD2 (6 bases each). Trimming left V 8 bases short and J 8 bases short, with 19 bases between. CDR1 SGHTA and CDR2 FQGNSA come from the germline V gene. This CDR3 contains 14 residues. The CDR3 DNA sequence: TGTGCCAGCCGCCCTGTGGGGGGCAGGGATGAGCAGTTCTTC. It codes for CASRPVGGRDEQFF. Full variable domain (rest looked up from reference TRBV7-2 and TRBJ2-1): GAGVSQSPSNKVTEKGKDVELRCDPISGHTALYWYRQSLGQGLEFLIYFQGNSAPDKSGLPSDRFSAERTGGSVSTLTIQRTQQEDSAVYLCASRPVGGRDEQFFGPGTRLTVL.

This clonotype was seen many times. J is TRBJ2-7 and V is TRBV15; tentatively, D is TRBD1 (6 bases). Per the germline V gene, CDR1 is LNHNV and CDR2 is YYDKDF (reference sequence). The V gene lost 0 bases and the J gene lost 1 base, with 13 bases spanning the gap. This CDR3 has 16 residues. The CDR3 reads CATSREYGRGSYEQYF. In DNA, the CDR3 is TGTGCCACCAGCAGAGAGTATGGCAGGGGATCCTACGAGCAGTACTTC.